This T cell receptor beta chain was identified during a study of blood T cell repertoires in COVID-19. V lost 8 bases, J lost 1 base, and 8 bases stayed unmatched. There are 16 residues in the CDR3. Germline loops: CDR1 SNHLY, CDR2 FYNNEI. Per the original methods: Amplified reference gene primers provided the basis for estimating nucleated cell counts. Some clones are missing from TCRdb's copy, which holds only in-frame ones; the method was immunoSEQ multiplex PCR. The V and J calls and clone size are taken from that table; D and trimming were inferred from the DNA. The sample lists more than 90,000 clones, approximately 86% seen once, with 7.7% in the top ten.

The sequencing sample was made of peripheral blood. The source of this sequence is a human donor in a cohort sampled during active COVID-19. The gene calls are TRBV2 and TRBJ2-5; 12 positions agree with TRBD2. The CDR3 DNA is TGTGCCAGCGTCCGAGGACTAGCGGGGATCCAAGAGACCCAGTACTTC. Protein: CASVRGLAGIQETQYF.